This TCR beta chain was found in a study of read filtering for tumor transcriptome and immune sequencing. As regards this clonotype: Given a much more abundant clone one base away, this may be a read error.

From about 400 ng of RNA, a library with molecular barcoded alpha/delta and beta/gamma adaptors was made. TCRdb fed the reads into MiXCR, producing one record per CDR3 protein. The sample consists of 100,000 to 150,000 distinct CDR3 sequences, around 13% of them appearing once. This CDR3 region has 14 residues. Germline CDR1 reads SGHVS; CDR2 reads FQNEAQ. The chain has TRBV7-8 and TRBJ2-2, with D possibly TRBD2 on 6 matching bases. Material: a population of CD138-negative cells sorted from bone marrow. The TCR sequence derives from a donor over 35 with multiple myeloma. The DNA for the CDR3 is TGTGCCAGCAGCATAGCACGGACTTCCGGGGGGCTGTTTTTT. Translating it yields CASSIARTSGGLFF.